This entry lists 27 T cell receptor beta chains sequenced from one sample in a study of OX40 agonist ivuxolimab in advanced cancers. TCRdb keeps only in-frame clones here, not all; method: immunoSEQ multiplex PCR. The repertoire holds 35,000 to 50,000 clones, more than 75% seen once, with more than 12% in the top ten. The input for sequencing was CD4+ or CD8+ T cells sorted from blood, taken in a trial of the OX40 agonist ivuxolimab. Receptors originate from an adult with an advanced solid tumor such as melanoma, head and neck, liver or kidney cancer.

The chain has TRBV7-2 and TRBJ2-7; the match to TRBD2 covers 12 bases. The ends lost 7 bases at V and 0 bases at J; junction bases unmatched: 4. CDR1 and CDR2 from the germline V gene are SGHTA and FQGNSA. This CDR3 spans 15 amino acids. CDR3 region: CASKPTSGSSYEQYF. The CDR3 DNA follows: TGTGCCAGCAAGCCGACTAGCGGGAGCTCCTACGAGCAGTACTTC.

V is TRBV16 and J is TRBJ1-2; no definite D call. In germline, CDR1 is KGHSY, CDR2 FQNENV. This CDR3 has 13 residues. V was shortened by 0 bases and J by 7 bases, with 9 bases between the two germline ends. The CDR3 protein is CASSQSEELGYTF. For the CDR3, the DNA is TGTGCCAGCAGCCAATCCGAGGAGCTTGGCTACACCTTC.

The gene calls are TRBV7-8 and TRBJ2-5; perhaps TRBD1 as D (6 bases). The CDR3 extends over 15 amino acids. Germline CDR1 SGHVS, CDR2 FQNEAQ. The germline V and J ends were trimmed by 1 base and 5 bases, with 14 bases remaining between them. DNA for the CDR3: TGTGCCAGCAGCTTAGGGGACACCAACTCGGAGACCCAGTACTTC. Translation gives CASSLGDTNSETQYF.

This sequence joins TRBV15 and TRBJ2-3, with 13 bases matching TRBD2. J lost 2 bases, V lost 10 bases, and 6 bases had no gene match. The CDR3 has 15 residues. CDR1 is LNHNV and CDR2 is YYDKDF in the germline V gene (reference sequence). The CDR3 coding sequence is TGTGCCATCGCGACTAGCGGGGGGTCCACAGATACGCAGTATTTT. It encodes CAIATSGGSTDTQYF.

The rearrangement joins TRBV19 to TRBJ1-4; 8 bases map to TRBD1. V was clipped by 1 base and J by 6 bases; unmatched bases: 4. CDR3 length: 15 amino acids. Germline values: CDR1 LNHDA, CDR2 SQIVND (reference sequence). The CDR3 DNA reads TGTGCCAGTAGTATAGGGGCAGGGGGCGATGAAAAACTGTTTTTT. Translation: CASSIGAGGDEKLFF. Complete variable domain (other parts from reference TRBV19 and TRBJ1-4): DGGITQSPKYLFRKEGQNVTLSCEQNLNHDAMYWYRQDPGQGLRLIYYSQIVNDFQKGDIAEGYSVSREKKESFPLTVTSAQKNPTAFYLCASSIGAGGDEKLFFGSGTQLSVL.

The J gene is TRBJ1-3, the V gene TRBV19, with 8 bases aligning to TRBD1. There are 16 residues in the CDR3. From germline, CDR1 is LNHDA and CDR2 SQIVND (reference sequence). V shed 5 bases and J 2 bases; nucleotides not matched to a gene: 8. CDR3 region: CASSSRQGATGNTIYF. CDR3 nucleotides: TGTGCCAGTAGTTCGCGCCAGGGGGCGACTGGAAACACCATATATTTT.

The chain links TRBV7-9 to TRBJ1-1, with 7 bases fitting TRBD1. The germline CDR1 and CDR2 sequences are SEHNR and FQNEAQ (reference sequence). This CDR3 has 15 amino acids. V trimming: 2 bases; J trimming: 3 bases; junction bases outside the gene matches: 6. Here the CDR3 DNA reads TGTGCCAGCAGCTTACTCAGGGGGAAGTACACTGAAGCTTTCTTT. Translation gives CASSLLRGKYTEAFF.

This clone was counted a single time. This rearrangement joins TRBV29-1 to TRBJ2-1; 11 nucleotides line up with TRBD1. Germline CDR1 reads SQVTM; CDR2 reads ANQGSEA. The junction had 12 bases not matched to a gene; V was cut back by 1 base and J by 7 bases. This CDR3 region has 17 residues. For the CDR3, the DNA is TGCAGCGTTGAAGGGGGACAGGGGGAGTTGTTTGATAATGAGCAGTTCTTC. Its translation is CSVEGGQGELFDNEQFF.

By sample fraction, this clone is medium-sized (0.01 to 0.1%). This chain links TRBV19 with TRBJ2-2, with TRBD1 identical over 8 bases. The CDR3 is made up of 13 amino acids. V was clipped by 6 bases and J by 6 bases; unmatched bases: 3. Germline V gives CDR1 LNHDA, CDR2 SQIVND (reference sequence). The CDR3 spells CASRTGEAGELFF. CDR3 nucleotide sequence: TGTGCCAGTAGGACAGGGGAGGCCGGGGAGCTGTTTTTT.

The rearrangement joins TRBV27 to TRBJ2-5; 10 bases map to TRBD2. The CDR3 has 15 amino acids. V trimming: 2 bases; J trimming: 7 bases; junction bases outside the gene matches: 7. Per the germline V gene, CDR1 is MNHEY and CDR2 is SMNVEV (reference sequence). The CDR3 nucleotides are TGTGCCAGCAGTTTAAACCTAGCGGGGGTGGTGACCCAGTACTTC. This encodes CASSLNLAGVVTQYF.

The chain is built from TRBV7-9 and TRBJ2-7; a possible D gene is TRBD2 (6 bases). The CDR3 is 13 residues long. Germline loops: CDR1 SEHNR, CDR2 FQNEAQ (reference sequence). Deletions cut 6 bases from V and 3 bases from J, with 12 bases between. CDR3 sequence (DNA): TGTGCCAGCAGGGGTGCCGGGGGCTACGAGCAGTACTTC. Its translation: CASRGAGGYEQYF.

The gene calls are TRBV21-1 and TRBJ1-4; TRBD1 is the table's D call, not checked against the DNA. TRBV21-1 is a recognized pseudogene. There are 14 residues in the CDR3. CDR3 in DNA: TGTGCCAGCAGCAGGACCACAGGGGTTGGAAAACTGTTTTTT. Translation gives CASSRTTGVGKLFF.

This chain connects TRBV27 to TRBJ2-5; D possibly matches TRBD1 or TRBD2 (5 bases each). The CDR3 contains 15 residues. Germline V gene lookup returns CDR1 MNHEY and CDR2 SMNVEV (reference sequence). The V gene lost 2 bases and the J gene lost 5 bases, with 15 bases spanning the gap. CDR3 in amino acids: CASSLTGPLLETQYF. Here the CDR3 DNA reads TGTGCCAGCAGTTTAACGGGGCCACTTTTGGAGACCCAGTACTTC.

The J gene is TRBJ1-2, the V gene TRBV10-3; possible D gene TRBD1, 6 bases. V lost 5 bases and J lost 6, with 19 bases in between. CDR3 length equals 15 residues. Germline CDR1 reads ENHRY; CDR2 reads SYGVKD. The CDR3 loop reads CAISLSGGGQDGYTF. For the CDR3, the DNA is TGTGCCATCAGTCTTTCGGGCGGGGGGCAGGATGGCTACACCTTC.

The chain is built from TRBV19 and TRBJ1-1, with TRBD1 matching 7 bases. V dropped 4 bases and J dropped 5; count of bases not matched to a gene: 4. The CDR3 is 13 amino acids. Per germline, CDR1 LNHDA and CDR2 SQIVND (reference sequence). The CDR3 here is CASSTDRETEAFF. The CDR3 nucleotides read TGTGCCAGTAGTACCGACAGGGAAACTGAAGCTTTCTTT. Variable domain in full (rest from reference TRBV19 and TRBJ1-1): DGGITQSPKYLFRKEGQNVTLSCEQNLNHDAMYWYRQDPGQGLRLIYYSQIVNDFQKGDIAEGYSVSREKKESFPLTVTSAQKNPTAFYLCASSTDRETEAFFGQGTRLTVV.

V gene TRBV4-1 combines with J gene TRBJ2-7; D might be TRBD2 (6 bases). The germline V gene has CDR1 MGHRA and CDR2 YSYEKL. V lost 0 bases, J lost 7 bases, and 10 bases lay in between. The CDR3 sequence is 13 residues long. CDR3 DNA sequence: TGCGCCAGCAGCCAAGAATGGAGCGGGGAGCAGTACGTC. Residues: CASSQEWSGEQYV.

This rearrangement joins TRBV9 to TRBJ2-3, with D tentatively TRBD1 (5 bases). The V end was cut by 8 bases, the J end by 1 base, with 20 bases between. The CDR3 has 16 residues. CDR1 and CDR2 from the germline V gene are SGDLS and YYNGEE. CDR3 in DNA: TGTGCCAGTACCAAAAGTGGGGCTATCGGCACAGATACGCAGTATTTT. Its translation: CASTKSGAIGTDTQYF.

This clone was observed a handful of times. The V call is TRBV7-9, the J call TRBJ1-1; 7 bases match TRBD1. Germline assignment: CDR1 SEHNR and CDR2 FQNEAQ (reference sequence). The CDR3 is 13 residues long. V gave up 6 bases and J gave up 8 bases; unmatched junction bases: 9. The CDR3, as DNA: TGTGCCAGCAGACCTACAGGGGTATTGGAAGCTTTCTTT. Protein product: CASRPTGVLEAFF. Drawing the rest from reference TRBV7-9 and TRBJ1-1, the complete variable domain is DTGVSQNPRHKITKRGQNVTFRCDPISEHNRLYWYRQTLGQGPEFLTYFQNEAQLEKSRLLSDRFSAERPKGSFSTLEIQRTEQGDSAMYLCASRPTGVLEAFFGQGTRLTVV.

The chain uses TRBV7-6 and TRBJ1-5; D unresolved. The CDR3 contains 14 residues. Germline loops: CDR1 SGHVS, CDR2 FNYEAQ. The V end lost 1 base, the J end lost 2 bases, and 6 bases lay between the germline ends. The CDR3 spells CASSLGLGNQPQHF. The CDR3 nucleotides read TGTGCCAGCAGCTTAGGACTGGGCAATCAGCCCCAGCATTTT.

The chain is built from TRBV5-8 and TRBJ2-1, with 7 bases identical to TRBD1. The CDR3 runs to 14 residues. Looked up from germline, CDR1 is SGHTS and CDR2 is YDEGEE. The J segment lost 6 bases and the V segment lost 1 base, leaving 4 bases of the junction unmatched. The CDR3 protein is CASSLIQGSNEQFF. The CDR3 DNA follows: TGTGCCAGCAGCTTGATACAGGGGAGCAATGAGCAGTTCTTC.

The J gene is TRBJ2-7, the V gene TRBV5-5; weak D call: TRBD1 (5 bases). CDR3 length equals 13 residues. Germline values: CDR1 SGHKS, CDR2 YYEKEE (reference sequence). V was shortened by 6 bases and J by 0 bases, with 10 bases between the two germline ends. CDR3 sequence reads: CASMQDTSYEQYF. DNA for the CDR3: TGTGCCAGCATGCAGGACACCTCCTACGAGCAGTACTTC.

This chain uses TRBV6-1 with TRBJ1-6; no definite D call. This CDR3 spans 15 amino acids. Trimming stripped 3 bases from V and 7 bases from J, with 13 bases between. Germline values: CDR1 MNHNS, CDR2 SASEGT. CDR3 nucleotides: TGTGCCAGCAGTGATTTTCCAGGCACAAATTCACCCCTCCACTTT. Protein sequence: CASSDFPGTNSPLHF.

The chain is built from TRBV15 and TRBJ1-5; TRBD1 aligns across 9 bases. Germline V CDR1 and CDR2: LNHNV, YYDKDF (reference sequence). The CDR3 consists of 14 residues. V was pared by 4 bases and J by 7 bases, with 5 bases of the junction left unmatched. The CDR3 spells CATSKDRGWQPQHF. In DNA form, the CDR3 reads TGTGCCACCAGCAAGGACAGGGGTTGGCAGCCCCAGCATTTT.

This clone was recorded a few times. The chain couples TRBV27 to TRBJ2-1; 7 bases align to TRBD2. CDR3 length: 14 amino acids. The J segment lost 7 bases and the V segment lost 3 bases, leaving 6 bases of the junction unmatched. Germline values: CDR1 MNHEY, CDR2 SMNVEV (reference sequence). CDR3 sequence reads: CASSLGTTSNEQFF. The CDR3 nucleotides read TGTGCCAGCAGTTTGGGGACTACCTCTAATGAGCAGTTCTTC.

J is TRBJ1-5 and V is TRBV4-1; 7 bases fit TRBD1. Germline CDR1 is MGHRA and CDR2 is YSYEKL. Trimming cost V 7 bases and J 9 bases; bases outside gene matches: 12. The CDR3 extends over 14 amino acids. The chain's CDR3 is CASNSRTGSAPQHF. In DNA, the CDR3 is TGCGCCAGCAACTCTAGGACAGGCAGCGCGCCCCAGCATTTT.

This chain links TRBV6-5 with TRBJ2-2, with D perhaps matching TRBD1 (6 bases). The V gene's germline CDR1 is MNHEY and CDR2 SVGAGI. Trimming stripped 0 bases from V and 4 bases from J, with 9 bases between. The CDR3 spans 15 residues. In DNA form, the CDR3 reads TGTGCCAGCAGTTACTCGGGGGCACCCACCGGGGAGCTGTTTTTT. Its protein product is CASSYSGAPTGELFF.

This clone is labeled as medium-sized. The chain recombines TRBV7-9 with TRBJ2-5, with a weak D call TRBD2 (6 bases). The CDR3 runs 14 residues. Germline-derived CDR1 and CDR2 are SEHNR and FQNEAQ (reference sequence). The V end was cut by 5 bases, the J end by 2 bases, with 12 bases between. The CDR3 DNA sequence: TGTGCCAGCAGCCCCACGGGAGAACAAGAGACCCAGTACTTC. It specifies CASSPTGEQETQYF. Full variable domain (outside the CDR3, taken from reference TRBV7-9 and TRBJ2-5): DTGVSQNPRHKITKRGQNVTFRCDPISEHNRLYWYRQTLGQGPEFLTYFQNEAQLEKSRLLSDRFSAERPKGSFSTLEIQRTEQGDSAMYLCASSPTGEQETQYFGPGTRLLVL.